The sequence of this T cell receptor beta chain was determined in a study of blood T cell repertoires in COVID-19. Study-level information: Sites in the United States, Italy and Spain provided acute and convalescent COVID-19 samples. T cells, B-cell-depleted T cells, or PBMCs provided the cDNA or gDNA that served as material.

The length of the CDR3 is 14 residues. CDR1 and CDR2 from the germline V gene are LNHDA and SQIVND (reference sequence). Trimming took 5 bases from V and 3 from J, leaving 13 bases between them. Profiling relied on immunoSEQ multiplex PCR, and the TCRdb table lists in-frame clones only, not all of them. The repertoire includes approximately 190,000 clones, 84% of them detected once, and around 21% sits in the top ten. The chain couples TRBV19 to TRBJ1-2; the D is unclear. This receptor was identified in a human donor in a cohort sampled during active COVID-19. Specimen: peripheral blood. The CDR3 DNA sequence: TGTGCCAGTAGTGCCCGCGGAGCTGACTATGGCTACACCTTC. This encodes CASSARGADYGYTF.